Each of the 5 T cell receptor beta chains below was sequenced from the same sample in a study of technical replicates of blood from a few donors (dated by TCRdb to 2016 to 2017). Library generation was performed with the immunoSEQ multiplex PCR assay. TCRdb took this table from immuneACCESS and kept in-frame rearrangements with V and J called. Such tables lack part of the clones; where checked against another copy, unresolved V genes explain under half of the gap, and the rest is unexplained. This sample holds roughly 71,000 clones; over 95% were observed only once. The ten largest account for 0.2% to 0.3% of the sample. Input material: T cells isolated from PBMCs. Receptors originate from a human donor in good health.

This rearrangement joins TRBV2 to TRBJ2-7, with a tentative D call TRBD1 (5 bases). The germline gives CDR1 SNHLY, CDR2 FYNNEI. This CDR3 has 15 amino acids. Deletions cut 1 base from V and 1 base from J, with 11 bases between. CDR3: CASSEVRGKSYEQYF. In nucleotides, the CDR3 is TGTGCCAGCAGTGAAGTAAGGGGAAAATCCTACGAGCAGTACTTC. The variable domain in full, completed from reference TRBV2 and TRBJ2-7, reads EPEVTQTPSHQVTQMGQEVILRCVPISNHLYFYWYRQILGQKVEFLVSFYNNEISEKSEIFDDQFSVERPDGSNFTLKIRSTKLEDSAMYFCASSEVRGKSYEQYFGPGTRLTVT.

The chain has TRBV9 and TRBJ2-3, with 7 bases aligning to TRBD2. This CDR3 is 14 amino acids long. Germline V lookup: CDR1 SGDLS, CDR2 YYNGEE. J lost 1 base, V lost 4 bases, and 3 bases had no gene match. CDR3 coding DNA: TGTGCCAGCAGCATAGCGGGTGGCACAGATACGCAGTATTTT. Translating it yields CASSIAGGTDTQYF. Full variable domain (rest looked up from reference TRBV9 and TRBJ2-3): DSGVTQTPKHLITATGQRVTLRCSPRSGDLSVYWYQQSLDQGLQFLIQYYNGEERAKGNILERFSAQQFPDLHSELNLSSLELGDSALYFCASSIAGGTDTQYFGPGTRLTVL.

V is TRBV5-1 and J is TRBJ2-5; possible D gene TRBD1, 6 bases. Per germline, CDR1 SGHRS and CDR2 YFSETQ. The CDR3 runs to 14 residues. Trimming stripped 0 bases from V and 0 bases from J, with 6 bases between. In nucleotides, the CDR3 is TGCGCCAGCAGCTTGGGGGACAACCAAGAGACCCAGTACTTC. Its translation is CASSLGDNQETQYF.

The rearrangement uses TRBV4-1 and TRBJ2-5; D remains unclear. Trimming shortened V by 4 bases and J by 1 base, and 10 bases separated the two germline ends. CDR1 and CDR2 from the germline V gene are MGHRA and YSYEKL. The CDR3 sequence is 14 residues long. The CDR3 DNA sequence: TGCGCCAGCAGCCCCAGCGCGCTCCAAGAGACCCAGTACTTC. As protein: CASSPSALQETQYF.

This clone was detected only a few times. The rearrangement links TRBV6-5 to TRBJ2-7; maybe TRBD2 (6 bases). V lost 0 bases and J 3 bases, leaving 15 bases between the germline ends. The CDR3 has 16 residues. From germline, CDR1 is MNHEY and CDR2 SVGAGI. CDR3 nucleotide sequence: TGTGCCAGCAGTTACTCGATTCGGGACTTCAACTACGAGCAGTACTTC. Amino acid sequence: CASSYSIRDFNYEQYF.